The clone carrying this TCR beta chain was picked up a small number of times. What it binds is unknown. This sample is part of a study of T cells in Graves' hyperthyroidism and ophthalmopathy. Findings and caveats of the study: Blood also contained most expanded thyroid clonotypes above 0.001.

Together with thyroid ultrasound, orbital computed tomography, serum thyroxine and TRAb, clinical symptoms were used for diagnoses. The blood specimen was taken at initial hyperthyroidism diagnosis, before any ophthalmopathy symptoms. Amplified regions were TCR beta CDR3 sequences from RNA transcripts. An initial round of RT-PCR targeting the TCR CDR3 relied on the HTBI primer set. Each CDR3 protein is one row after TCRdb ran MiXCR on the multiplex PCR reads. The data show about 770,000 distinct CDR3 sequences, about 19% seen once. Germline V gene lookup returns CDR1 KGHSH and CDR2 LQKENI. V gave up 6 bases and J gave up 2 bases, with 14 bases separating them. The CDR3 contains 15 residues.

The receptor's source is a woman between 45 and 60 years old with Graves' hyperthyroidism that later progressed to Graves' ophthalmopathy. What was sequenced was blood. The chain has TRBV18 and TRBJ2-1; D is unclear. The CDR3 bases are TGTGCCAGCTCTTCCATACGCGGAACCTACAATGAGCAGTTCTTC. Protein sequence: CASSSIRGTYNEQFF.